Presented here are 3 T cell receptor beta chains from one specimen sequenced in a study of cytomegalovirus exposure and HLA in healthy donors. The PCR was carried out with 60 Vbeta primers and 13 Jbeta primers. Repertoires were generated with immunoSEQ multiplex PCR, while TCRdb's copy carries only in-frame clones and drops some. The table lists approximately 95,000 clones, around 73% of them singletons. The specimen sequenced was PBMCs. The receptors here all came from a woman between 40 and 50 years old in good health and CMV-seropositive.

The chain has TRBV6-1 and TRBJ1-3; D may be TRBD1 (6 bases). V lost 2 bases to trimming and J lost 0 bases, with 14 bases between them. CDR1 and CDR2 from the germline V gene are MNHNS and SASEGT. The CDR3 runs 17 residues. Here the CDR3 DNA reads TGTGCCAGCAGTGAACAGGGGAATCTTTTCTCTGGAAACACCATATATTTT. This translates into CASSEQGNLFSGNTIYF.

The V gene is TRBV7-3, the J gene TRBJ1-2; 7 bases line up with TRBD1. Germline assignment: CDR1 SGHTA and CDR2 FQGTGA. The CDR3 covers 13 residues. V dropped 3 bases and J dropped 4; count of bases not matched to a gene: 2. For the CDR3, the DNA is TGTGCCAGCAGCTTTCGACAGGGCTATGGCTACACCTTC. This codes for CASSFRQGYGYTF.

In regard to this clone: This same CDR3 is encoded by further DNA sequences in the sample. The rearrangement links TRBV5-4 to TRBJ2-3; 13 bases agree with TRBD2. The CDR3 is made up of 15 amino acids. Germline-derived CDR1 and CDR2 are SGHNT and YYREEE (reference sequence). V lost 5 bases to trimming and J lost 4 bases; unmatched junction nucleotides: 4. CDR3 sequence: CASSLTSGRADTQYF. In nucleotides, the CDR3 is TGTGCCAGCAGTTTAACTAGCGGGAGGGCAGATACGCAGTATTTT.